Below are 6 T cell receptor beta chains sequenced from a single sample in a study of T-cell reconstitution after alpha-beta-depleted transplantation in children. The authors prepared the TCRbeta library with unique molecular identifiers. TCRdb itself ran the PCR reads through MiXCR, one entry per CDR3 protein. This sample yields about 300,000 distinct CDR3 sequences, of which about a tenth are seen a single time; just under 7.5% belongs to the top ten. Sample: PBMCs, taken before TCRalphabeta/CD19-depleted stem cell transplant. These receptors were taken from a boy younger than two with acute myeloid leukemia, due to receive a stem cell transplant.

This clonotype was seen repeatedly, ten times or more. CDR3 loop: CASSLAQGDEKLFF. In nucleotides, the CDR3 is TGCGCCAGCAGCTTGGCACAGGGAGATGAAAAACTGTTTTTT. V gene TRBV5-1 combines with J gene TRBJ1-4, with TRBD1 as a possible D gene (6 bases). Trimming took off 0 bases at V and 6 bases at J, with 9 bases between the two ends. Germline lookup yields CDR1 SGHRS and CDR2 YFSETQ. The CDR3 is made up of 14 amino acids.

The J gene is TRBJ2-3, the V gene TRBV6-5, with 9 bases matching TRBD1. Germline V gene lookup returns CDR1 MNHEY and CDR2 SVGAGI. The junction had 9 bases not matched to a gene; V was cut back by 5 bases and J by 3 bases. The CDR3 is 16 residues long. In DNA, the CDR3 is TGTGCCAGCAGTCGCGGACGACAGGGGGTGACAGATACGCAGTATTTT. Its protein is CASSRGRQGVTDTQYF.

For this clonotype: A read error is possible here, since a much larger clone lies one base away. The rearrangement uses TRBV28 and TRBJ2-1; 7 bases are a match to TRBD2. Germline V gene lookup returns CDR1 MDHEN and CDR2 SYDVKM. The CDR3 consists of 12 residues. V lost 10 bases, J lost 9 bases, and 9 bases stayed unmatched. The CDR3: CAIRGGSGEQFF. CDR3 sequence (DNA): TGTGCCATCCGGGGCGGGAGCGGTGAGCAGTTCTTC.

In its sample, this clonotype was seen many times. The rearrangement links TRBV4-2 to TRBJ2-1; 10 bases fit TRBD1. The CDR3 totals 15 residues. V trimming: 0 bases; J trimming: 5 bases; junction bases outside the gene matches: 1. In germline, CDR1 is LGHNA, CDR2 YNFKEQ. The DNA for the CDR3 is TGTGCCAGCAGCCAAGATGGGACAGGGGACAATGAGCAGTTCTTC. Its translation is CASSQDGTGDNEQFF.

This clonotype was counted ten times or more. The gene calls are TRBV19 and TRBJ1-5; tentative D call: TRBD1 (6 bases). The V and J ends lost 0 bases and 10 bases respectively, with 10 bases between them. Looked up from germline, CDR1 is LNHDA and CDR2 is SQIVND (reference sequence). The CDR3 loop spans 13 amino acids. The CDR3 loop reads CASSIDKGQPQHF. In nucleotides, the CDR3 is TGTGCCAGTAGTATAGACAAGGGACAACCCCAGCATTTT.

At least ten counts were recorded for this clonotype. The chain joins TRBV7-2 to TRBJ1-1, with D perhaps TRBD1 (6 bases). The CDR3 has 14 amino acids. Trimming left V 1 base short and J 4 bases short, with 10 bases between. From germline, CDR1 is SGHTA and CDR2 FQGNSA. For the CDR3, the DNA is TGTGCCAGCAGCTTAGGGGGGGCGGGCACTGAAGCTTTCTTT. It is translated as CASSLGGAGTEAFF. Based on the CDR3 plus reference TRBV7-2 and TRBJ1-1, the full variable domain is GAGVSQSPSNKVTEKGKDVELRCDPISGHTALYWYRQSLGQGLEFLIYFQGNSAPDKSGLPSDRFSAERTGGSVSTLTIQRTQQEDSAVYLCASSLGGAGTEAFFGQGTRLTVV.